The sequence of this TCR beta chain was determined in a study of identical twins. One entry per CDR3 protein results from TCRdb running MiXCR on the 5' RACE reads. The sample carries 450,000 or so distinct CDR3 sequences, 14% recorded once. J was trimmed by 9 bases and V by 6 bases; bases with no gene match: 12. Per germline, CDR1 SQVTM and CDR2 ANQGSEA. The CDR3 is 14 amino acids. Study-wide results and limits: It was out-of-frame TCR alpha sharing in monozygotic twins that models underestimated.

Details on this clonotype: What it binds is unknown.

The data also belong to a second study, concerning yellow fever vaccine responses in identical twins.

The sequence derives from a woman between 18 and 29 years old in good health. Sequencing was carried out using CD4+ T cells sorted from blood. This chain connects TRBV29-1 to TRBJ2-1, with 9 bases that match TRBD1. CDR3 nucleotide sequence: TGCAGCGTATTGAAGGTCGGGGGACAGGGTGAGCAGTTCTTC. This codes for CSVLKVGGQGEQFF.